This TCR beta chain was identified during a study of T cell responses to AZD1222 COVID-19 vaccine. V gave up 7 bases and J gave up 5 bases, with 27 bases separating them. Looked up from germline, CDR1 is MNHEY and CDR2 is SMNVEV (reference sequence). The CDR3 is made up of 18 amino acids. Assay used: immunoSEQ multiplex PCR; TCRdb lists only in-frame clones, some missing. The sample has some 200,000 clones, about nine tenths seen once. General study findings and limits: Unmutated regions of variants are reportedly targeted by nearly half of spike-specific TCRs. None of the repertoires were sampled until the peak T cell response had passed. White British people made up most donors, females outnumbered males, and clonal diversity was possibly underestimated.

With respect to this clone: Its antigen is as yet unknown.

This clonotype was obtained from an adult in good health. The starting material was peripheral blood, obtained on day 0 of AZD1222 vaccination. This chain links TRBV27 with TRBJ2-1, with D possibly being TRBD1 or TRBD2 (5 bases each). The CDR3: CASTLRGSRDPPHNEQFF. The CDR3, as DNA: TGTGCCAGCACTCTAAGGGGAAGCCGGGACCCACCCCACAATGAGCAGTTCTTC.